This T cell receptor beta chain was profiled in a study of patients and donors after allogeneic stem cell transplantation (TCRdb year 2020). Libraries were built with RT-PCR. This sample was sequenced with a NextSeq 550. TCRdb reanalyzed the raw reads on its own, using fastp at Q25 for trimming and MiXCR for clone calling, and kept in-frame beta chains. Duplicate CDR3 protein sequences are folded into a single record with the most common DNA and genes. The sample data list hundreds of thousands of distinct CDR3 sequences, and 13% to 15% of these were observed just once. The biggest ten clones account for under 14% of the sample. CDR1 and CDR2 (DFQATT, SNEGSKA) derive from the germline V gene (reference sequence). Compared with germline, V lacks 4 bases and J lacks 3 bases; bases without a gene match: 15. Its CDR3 holds 18 amino acids, cysteine through phenylalanine. The DNA shown is the 54-base CDR3, in frame from base 1.

Regarding this clonotype: Its antigen is unknown. Nothing much larger sits one base from this clone, and base qualities are not available.

The sample consisted of blood, either unsorted or a sorted T cell fraction (not recorded which). The clonotype comes from a human donor who was either an allogeneic HSCT recipient or a stem cell or donor lymphocyte infusion donor (not recorded which). It is not recorded whose cells these are; they may come from a transplant donor. The chain employs TRBV20-1 and TRBJ1-5, and TRBD1 matches 10 of the central bases. The DNA sequence follows: TGCAGTGCTACTCTTTGGGTTGGACAGGGGGTTTACAATCAGCCCCAGCATTTT. This codes for CSATLWVGQGVYNQPQHF.